Shown below are 10 T cell receptor beta chains from a single sample sequenced in a study of blood T cell repertoires in COVID-19. Using immunoSEQ multiplex PCR, the repertoire was profiled, and TCRdb retains in-frame clones only, with some absent. Of a few hundred thousand clones in the sample, around 83% were seen once. Sequencing input: peripheral blood. Every receptor here comes from a man aged 25-45 years who had recovered from COVID-19.

The chain employs TRBV19 and TRBJ1-2, with 7 nucleotides matching TRBD1. The germline gives CDR1 LNHDA, CDR2 SQIVND (reference sequence). V lost 6 bases to trimming and J lost 4 bases; unmatched junction nucleotides: 11. This CDR3 spans 15 amino acids. In nucleotides, the CDR3 is TGTGCCAGTAGCCTCAGCCACAGGGGAGGCTATGGCTACACCTTC. Translated, it gives CASSLSHRGGYGYTF.

Only a few counts were recorded for this clone. This chain joins TRBV19 and TRBJ2-5; possibly TRBD1 for D (6 bases). CDR1 is LNHDA and CDR2 is SQIVND in the germline V gene (reference sequence). The CDR3 runs 19 residues. Trimming shortened V by 2 bases and J by 0 bases, and 22 bases separated the two germline ends. CDR3 protein: CASSISSVGDNRYQETQYF. The CDR3 bases are TGTGCCAGTAGTATATCGTCGGTGGGGGACAACCGATACCAAGAGACCCAGTACTTC.

The rearrangement links TRBV18 to TRBJ1-2; possible D gene TRBD1, 6 bases. Trimming shortened V by 3 bases and J by 5 bases, and 10 bases separated the two germline ends. The germline CDR1 and CDR2 sequences are KGHSH and LQKENI. The CDR3 extends over 13 amino acids. This chain's CDR3 is CASSPSTGYGYTF. The CDR3 DNA is TGTGCCAGCTCACCGTCCACAGGGTATGGCTACACCTTC. Drawing the rest from reference TRBV18 and TRBJ1-2, the complete variable domain is NAGVMQNPRHLVRRRGQEARLRCSPMKGHSHVYWYRQLPEEGLKFMVYLQKENIIDESGMPKERFSAEFPKEGPSILRIQQVVRGDSAAYFCASSPSTGYGYTFGSGTRLTVV.

The V and J genes are TRBV6-5 and TRBJ1-6; TRBD1 agrees at 8 bases. Trimming took 4 bases from V and 9 from J; bases not matched to a gene: 8. This CDR3 has 15 amino acids. CDR1 is MNHEY, CDR2 SVGAGI, per germline. In nucleotides, the CDR3 is TGTGCCAGCAGTTCCCCCCGACAGGGGAGTTCACCCCTCCACTTT. Translated, it gives CASSSPRQGSSPLHF.

The sample holds a few counts of this clone. J is TRBJ2-1 and V is TRBV28; D gene unclear. CDR1 is MDHEN, CDR2 SYDVKM, per germline. V was trimmed by 5 bases and J by 7 bases, leaving 6 bases between them. CDR3 length: 11 amino acids. Here the CDR3 DNA reads TGTGCCAGCAGTCACATAAATGAGCAGTTCTTC. Translation gives CASSHINEQFF.

This clone was seen just once. The V gene is TRBV5-6, the J gene TRBJ2-5, with D uncertain. Per the germline V gene, CDR1 is SGHDT and CDR2 is YYEEEE. The V gene lost 4 bases and the J gene lost 2 bases, with 9 bases spanning the gap. CDR3 length: 13 residues. The CDR3 loop is CASSPTTQETQYF. Here the CDR3 DNA reads TGTGCCAGCAGCCCCACGACTCAAGAGACCCAGTACTTC.

The chain combines TRBV18 with TRBJ2-1; TRBD2 matches 7 bases. Looked up from germline, CDR1 is KGHSH and CDR2 is LQKENI. This CDR3 is built from 15 residues. V lost 0 bases and J lost 4; bases outside the gene matches: 3. The CDR3 nucleotides read TGTGCCAGCTCACCACCGGGCGGGGGATACAATGAGCAGTTCTTC. This gives the protein CASSPPGGGYNEQFF.

The chain employs TRBV19 and TRBJ2-2; D may be TRBD2 (6 bases). The ends were cut back, 3 bases at V and 4 bases at J, with 9 bases in the middle. The CDR3 contains 14 residues. From germline, CDR1 is LNHDA and CDR2 SQIVND (reference sequence). DNA for the CDR3: TGTGCCAGTAGTATGAGGGGAGGCACCGGGGAGCTGTTTTTT. Protein sequence: CASSMRGGTGELFF.

V and J are TRBV19 and TRBJ2-1; 8 nucleotides line up with TRBD2. V shed 9 bases and J 3 bases; nucleotides not matched to a gene: 7. This CDR3 comprises 14 residues. Germline V gives CDR1 LNHDA, CDR2 SQIVND (reference sequence). The CDR3 sequence: CASHLGGDYNEQFF. Here the CDR3 DNA reads TGTGCCAGCCACCTCGGGGGGGACTACAATGAGCAGTTCTTC.

The chain is built from TRBV19 and TRBJ1-5; the match to TRBD1 covers 7 bases. The V and J ends lost 11 bases and 0 bases, in that order; junction bases with no gene match: 13. CDR3 length equals 16 residues. CDR1 is LNHDA, CDR2 SQIVND, per germline (reference sequence). DNA for the CDR3: TGTGCCTCATTAAAAACAGGGGCCTATAGCAATCAGCCCCAGCATTTT. Amino acids: CASLKTGAYSNQPQHF.